A single TCR beta chain is shown here with its context. RNA was extracted with the RNeasy kit, and a quantity of about 0.45 to 1 ug was reverse transcribed using random hexamers. TCRdb processed the immunoSEQ multiplex PCR reads anew with MiXCR; each CDR3 protein has one entry. The sample includes approximately 120,000 distinct CDR3 sequences, approximately 93% of them seen just once. V lost 0 bases and J 1 base, leaving 9 bases between the germline ends. This CDR3 contains 15 residues. The germline CDR1 and CDR2 sequences are MGHRA and YSYEKL. The data are from a study of CD8 T cells in Susac syndrome. Sequencing of TCR beta was performed on blood CD8+ T cells and on blood CD4+ T cells. TEMRA cells were FACS-enriched, and CD8+ and CD4+ T cells were isolated negatively.

This sequence joins TRBV4-1 and TRBJ1-2; D uncertain. The receptor was isolated from a human donor with multiple sclerosis. What was sequenced was CD8+ T cells from PBMCs. CDR3 in amino acids: CASSQEERNNYGYTF. CDR3 nucleotides: TGCGCCAGCAGCCAAGAGGAGAGAAATAACTATGGCTACACCTTC.